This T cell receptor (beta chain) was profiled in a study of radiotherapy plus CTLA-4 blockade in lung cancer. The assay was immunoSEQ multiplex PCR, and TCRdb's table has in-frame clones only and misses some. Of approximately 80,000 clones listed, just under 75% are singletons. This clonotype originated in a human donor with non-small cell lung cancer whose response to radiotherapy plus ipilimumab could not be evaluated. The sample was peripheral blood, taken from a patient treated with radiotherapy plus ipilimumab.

CDR3 residues: CASSLRQGPTNEKLFF. In nucleotides, the CDR3 is TGTGCCAGCAGCCTCCGACAGGGCCCAACTAATGAAAAACTGTTTTTT. This chain uses TRBV11-2 with TRBJ1-4, with 7 bases fitting TRBD1. V was pared by 5 bases and J by 0 bases, with 6 bases of the junction left unmatched. This CDR3 has 16 amino acids. The germline V gene encodes CDR1 SGHAT and CDR2 FQNNGV.